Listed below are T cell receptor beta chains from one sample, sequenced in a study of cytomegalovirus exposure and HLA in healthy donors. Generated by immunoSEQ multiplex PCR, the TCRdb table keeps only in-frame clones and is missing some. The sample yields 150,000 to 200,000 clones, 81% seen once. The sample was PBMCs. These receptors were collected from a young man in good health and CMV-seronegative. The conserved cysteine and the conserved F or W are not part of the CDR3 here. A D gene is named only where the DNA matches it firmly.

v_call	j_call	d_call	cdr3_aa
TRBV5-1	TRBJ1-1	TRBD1	ASSYTGGGRTEAF
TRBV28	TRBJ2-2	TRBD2	ASSFPSANGASGSRNTGELF
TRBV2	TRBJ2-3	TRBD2	ASSMTSGSPTDTQY
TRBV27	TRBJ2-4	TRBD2	ASSSLGRAGGPLAKNIQY
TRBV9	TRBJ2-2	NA	ASSVEGAGELF
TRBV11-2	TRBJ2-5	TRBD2	ASSLEGLAKAQY
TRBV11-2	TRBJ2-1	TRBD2	ASSATPGLARYNEQF
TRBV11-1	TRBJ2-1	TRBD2	ASSLKAAGGLNEQF
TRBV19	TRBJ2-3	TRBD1	ASSISGQEQY
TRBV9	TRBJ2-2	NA	ASSVGPLTVTGELF
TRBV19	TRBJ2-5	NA	ASSIVVAETQY
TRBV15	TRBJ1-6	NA	ATSRVGRARGSPLH
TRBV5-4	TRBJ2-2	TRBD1	ASSKPQGISGGGELF
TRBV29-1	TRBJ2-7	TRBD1	STTSDRGYEQY
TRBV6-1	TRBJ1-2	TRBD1	ASSVPGTARGT
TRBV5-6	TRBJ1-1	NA	ASSPDIYTEAF
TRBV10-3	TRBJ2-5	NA	AISRAGETQY
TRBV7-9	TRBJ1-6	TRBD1	ASSSGQGSSPLH
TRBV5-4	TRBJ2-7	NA	ASSLQTGTVDEQY
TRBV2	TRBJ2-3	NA	ASRREQAGTQY
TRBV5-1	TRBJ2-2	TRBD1	ASSLDRVGDTGELF
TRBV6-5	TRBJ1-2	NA	ASSPSTAGGGYT
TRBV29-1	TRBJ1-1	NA	SVRLGVEAF
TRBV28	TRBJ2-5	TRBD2	ASRGREPQETQY
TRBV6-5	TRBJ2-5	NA	ASSWAAQETQY
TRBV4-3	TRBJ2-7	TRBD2	ASSHGTSGRPYEQY
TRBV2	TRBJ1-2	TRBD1	ASRRTGGSYT
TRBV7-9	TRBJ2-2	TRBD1	SSSLRQGVDTGELF
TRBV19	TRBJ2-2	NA	ASRSQGSNTGELF
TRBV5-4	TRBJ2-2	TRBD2	ASSLTSGSKAPGELF
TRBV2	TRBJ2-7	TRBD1	ASSDPKIRRDRAEQY
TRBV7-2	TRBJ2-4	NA	ASSLEVAPSIQY
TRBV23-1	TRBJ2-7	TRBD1	ASSHMPGQGVPFHEQY
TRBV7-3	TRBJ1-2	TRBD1	ASSSRGRGYGYT
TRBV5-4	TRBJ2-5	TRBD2	ASATSGGQETQY
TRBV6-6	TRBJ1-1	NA	ASSYSQGTNTEAF
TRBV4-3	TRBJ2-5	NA	ASSSLRDQQETQY
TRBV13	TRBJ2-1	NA	ASSPHRGWEQF
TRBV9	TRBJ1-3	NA	ASSVVDGRKGIY
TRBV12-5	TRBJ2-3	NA	ASSGYGTDTQY
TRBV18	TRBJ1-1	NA	ASSPRGDRTEAF